The 20 T cell receptor beta chains below come from one sample, sequenced in a study of siplizumab effects on memory and regulatory T cells. TCRdb keeps only in-frame clones here, not all; method: immunoSEQ multiplex PCR. This sample has some 97,000 clones, with approximately 94% found just once. The specimen was non-Treg CD4+ T cells sorted from blood. These receptors all come from a human donor in good health.

CDR3 coding DNA: TGTGCCAGCAGTTACTCGAAAATGGAAACCTACGAGCAGTACTTC. Its translation is CASSYSKMETYEQYF. The chain links TRBV6-5 to TRBJ2-7, with unresolved D. V was trimmed by 0 bases and J by 2 bases, leaving 11 bases between them. Germline V gene lookup returns CDR1 MNHEY and CDR2 SVGAGI. The CDR3 spans 15 residues.

The V and J genes are TRBV5-1 and TRBJ2-7; tentatively, D is TRBD1 (6 bases). Germline values: CDR1 SGHRS, CDR2 YFSETQ. The CDR3 runs to 16 residues. Deletions cut 1 base from V and 6 bases from J, with 20 bases between. The CDR3 sequence is CASSLNSPGHGSEQYF. For the CDR3, the DNA is TGCGCCAGCAGCTTGAACTCGCCGGGACACGGATCCGAGCAGTACTTC.

J is TRBJ2-2 and V is TRBV19; 9 nucleotides line up with TRBD1. The germline CDR1 and CDR2 sequences are LNHDA and SQIVND (reference sequence). Trimming took 8 bases from V and 6 from J; bases not matched to a gene: 7. The CDR3 covers 14 residues. CDR3 nucleotide sequence: TGTGCCAGTTTAAGCTGGACAGGGGCCGGGGAGCTGTTTTTT. It specifies CASLSWTGAGELFF.

This clone has a single count. The genes are TRBV5-1 and TRBJ2-5; 7 positions match TRBD1. The V and J ends lost 1 base and 5 bases, in that order; junction bases with no gene match: 5. The CDR3 covers 14 residues. Germline V lookup: CDR1 SGHRS, CDR2 YFSETQ. The CDR3 here is CASSLIWGQETQYF. The CDR3 nucleotides are TGCGCCAGCAGCTTGATATGGGGACAGGAGACCCAGTACTTC.

The chain couples TRBV6-1 to TRBJ2-6; D is unclear. Germline values: CDR1 MNHNS, CDR2 SASEGT. V lost 4 bases, J lost 5 bases, and 6 bases lay in between. The CDR3 is made up of 13 amino acids. CDR3 residues: CASSAGWANVLTF. Written as DNA, the CDR3 is TGTGCCAGCAGTGCTGGGTGGGCCAACGTCCTGACTTTC.

The genes are TRBV7-6 and TRBJ1-5; tentatively, D is TRBD1 (5 bases). The CDR3 contains 13 residues. Trimming stripped 3 bases from V and 8 bases from J, with 11 bases between. Germline CDR1 SGHVS, CDR2 FNYEAQ. CDR3 amino acids: CASSFSEGKPQHF. The DNA of the CDR3 is TGTGCCAGCAGCTTCTCGGAGGGGAAGCCCCAGCATTTT.

The rearrangement links TRBV5-1 to TRBJ2-3, with D possibly TRBD2 on 6 matching bases. This CDR3 spans 14 amino acids. Trimming took off 4 bases at V and 2 bases at J, with 11 bases between the two ends. Germline CDR1 reads SGHRS; CDR2 reads YFSETQ. CDR3 sequence: CASSTRGNTDTQYF. CDR3 bases: TGCGCCAGCAGCACCCGGGGGAACACAGATACGCAGTATTTT.

The chain has TRBV9 and TRBJ2-2; the match to TRBD2 covers 7 bases. This CDR3 is 15 amino acids long. Germline V gene sequence: CDR1 SGDLS, CDR2 YYNGEE. V shed 0 bases and J 2 bases; nucleotides not matched to a gene: 1. The CDR3 here is CASSVEGLNTGELFF. In DNA form, the CDR3 reads TGTGCCAGCAGCGTAGAGGGACTAAACACCGGGGAGCTGTTTTTT. The full variable domain, completed using reference TRBV9 and TRBJ2-2, is DSGVTQTPKHLITATGQRVTLRCSPRSGDLSVYWYQQSLDQGLQFLIQYYNGEERAKGNILERFSAQQFPDLHSELNLSSLELGDSALYFCASSVEGLNTGELFFGEGSRLTVL.

About this clone: Since no conserved phenylalanine or tryptophan closes the CDR3, a read error is the likely cause. The V gene is TRBV29-1, the J gene TRBJ2-4; 10 bases are a match to TRBD2. Germline V lookup: CDR1 SQVTM, CDR2 ANQGSEA. Unmatched junction bases numbered 8, after V lost 4 bases and J lost 8 bases. The CDR3 is 14 residues long. The CDR3 is CSVGPLAGEDIQYL. As DNA, the CDR3 is TGCAGCGTTGGCCCCCTAGCGGGAGAGGACATTCAGTACCTC.

The chain links TRBV9 to TRBJ2-7; TRBD1 aligns across 10 bases. Germline V gives CDR1 SGDLS, CDR2 YYNGEE. V was clipped by 3 bases and J by 3 bases; unmatched bases: 9. There are 16 residues in the CDR3. The CDR3 is CASSEGWGQGFYEQYF. The CDR3 nucleotides are TGTGCCAGCAGCGAAGGGTGGGGACAGGGGTTCTACGAGCAGTACTTC.

This sequence joins TRBV5-4 and TRBJ1-2; D call uncertain. Germline loops: CDR1 SGHNT, CDR2 YYREEE (reference sequence). V lost 3 bases to trimming and J lost 2 bases, with 14 bases between them. The CDR3 runs 15 residues. The CDR3 sequence: CASSSTAGINYGYTF. CDR3 nucleotide sequence: TGTGCCAGCAGCTCTACTGCCGGGATAAACTATGGCTACACCTTC.

The chain uses TRBV5-1 and TRBJ2-3; maybe TRBD1 (6 bases). In germline, CDR1 is SGHRS, CDR2 YFSETQ. The CDR3 loop spans 15 amino acids. V dropped 3 bases and J dropped 3 bases, with 14 bases sitting between them. The DNA for the CDR3 is TGCGCCAGCAGCTCACAGGGTTTTCTGACAGATACGCAGTATTTT. Protein sequence: CASSSQGFLTDTQYF.

The chain recombines TRBV15 with TRBJ2-3; no clear D. Germline-derived CDR1 and CDR2 are LNHNV and YYDKDF (reference sequence). This CDR3 has 14 amino acids. V was shortened by 6 bases and J by 1 base, with 11 bases between the two germline ends. The CDR3 DNA is TGTGCCACCAGTCAACACGTCCGCACAGATACGCAGTATTTT. It translates to CATSQHVRTDTQYF.

The V call is TRBV19, the J call TRBJ2-3; 7 positions match TRBD2. With V trimmed by 9 bases and J by 6 bases, 9 bases remained unmatched. CDR3 length equals 13 residues. CDR1 LNHDA and CDR2 SQIVND come from the germline V gene (reference sequence). CDR3 nucleotide sequence: TGTGCCAGCCGAAGCAGCGGGGCGGATACGCAGTATTTT. Translation gives CASRSSGADTQYF.

The count of this clone is one. The chain employs TRBV4-1 and TRBJ2-3; D perhaps matches TRBD2 (6 bases). This CDR3 is built from 14 residues. V lost 0 bases and J lost 10, with 14 bases in between. CDR1 is MGHRA and CDR2 is YSYEKL in the germline V gene. The chain's CDR3 is CASSQDIAGTPQYF. CDR3 sequence (DNA): TGCGCCAGCAGCCAAGATATAGCCGGGACTCCGCAGTATTTT.

The rearrangement links TRBV5-4 to TRBJ1-2; 7 bases fit TRBD1. The CDR3 is 13 residues long. In germline, CDR1 is SGHNT, CDR2 YYREEE (reference sequence). V shed 1 base and J 7 bases; nucleotides not matched to a gene: 4. The CDR3 region has the DNA TGTGCCAGCAGCTTGTCACAGGGGAGTGGCTACACCTTC. It is translated as CASSLSQGSGYTF. Using reference TRBV5-4 and TRBJ1-2 for the parts outside the CDR3, the full variable domain is ETGVTQSPTHLIKTRGQQVTLRCSSQSGHNTVSWYQQALGQGPQFIFQYYREEENGRGNFPPRFSGLQFPNYSSELNVNALELDDSALYLCASSLSQGSGYTFGSGTRLTVV.

V is TRBV18 and J is TRBJ1-2, with TRBD1 matching over 7 bases. Trimming at V came to 5 bases and at J to 5 bases, leaving 8 bases not matched to a gene. CDR1 and CDR2 from the germline V gene are KGHSH and LQKENI. The CDR3 consists of 14 residues. CDR3 protein: CASSDGQEAYGYTF. Here the CDR3 DNA reads TGTGCCAGCTCAGACGGACAGGAGGCGTATGGCTACACCTTC.

The chain is built from TRBV7-9 and TRBJ1-4; tentatively, D is TRBD1 (5 bases). The germline gives CDR1 SEHNR, CDR2 FQNEAQ (reference sequence). The CDR3 runs to 19 residues. The germline V and J ends were trimmed by 0 bases and 0 bases, with 17 bases remaining between them. The CDR3: CASSLAGGGYYATNEKLFF. The CDR3, as DNA: TGTGCCAGCAGCTTAGCAGGTGGGGGGTATTATGCAACTAATGAAAAACTGTTTTTT.

The chain carries TRBV14 and TRBJ2-7, with 9 positions matching TRBD2. Germline CDR1 and CDR2: SGHDN and FVKESK. J gave up 6 bases and V 3 bases, and 9 bases lay outside the gene matches. The CDR3 spans 15 residues. Here the CDR3 reads CASSQTTSGASEQYF. In nucleotides, the CDR3 is TGTGCCAGCAGCCAGACGACTAGCGGAGCCAGCGAGCAGTACTTC.

This clone was detected once. The J gene is TRBJ2-2, the V gene TRBV19; unclear D gene. V lost 2 bases, J lost 3 bases, and 7 bases lay in between. The CDR3 sequence is 14 residues long. The germline V gene encodes CDR1 LNHDA and CDR2 SQIVND (reference sequence). In nucleotides, the CDR3 is TGTGCCAGTAGTATATCTCAATACACCGGGGAGCTGTTTTTT. Translating it yields CASSISQYTGELFF.